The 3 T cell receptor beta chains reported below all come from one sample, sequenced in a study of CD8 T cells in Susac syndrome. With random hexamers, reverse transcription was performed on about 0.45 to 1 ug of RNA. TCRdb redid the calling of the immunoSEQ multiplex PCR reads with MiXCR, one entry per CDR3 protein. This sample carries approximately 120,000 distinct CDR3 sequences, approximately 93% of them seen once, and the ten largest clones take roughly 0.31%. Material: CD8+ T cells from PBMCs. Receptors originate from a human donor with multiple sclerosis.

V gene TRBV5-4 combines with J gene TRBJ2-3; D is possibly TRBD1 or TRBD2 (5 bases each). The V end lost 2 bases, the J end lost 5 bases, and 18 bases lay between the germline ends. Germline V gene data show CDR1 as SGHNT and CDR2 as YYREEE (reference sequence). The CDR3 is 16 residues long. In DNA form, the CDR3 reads TGTGCCAGCAGCTTCAGGGTGAAAGTAGCGCAAGATACGCAGTATTTT. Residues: CASSFRVKVAQDTQYF.

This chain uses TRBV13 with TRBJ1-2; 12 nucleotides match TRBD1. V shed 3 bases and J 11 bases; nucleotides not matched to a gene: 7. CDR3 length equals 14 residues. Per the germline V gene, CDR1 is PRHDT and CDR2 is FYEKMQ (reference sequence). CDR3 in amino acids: CASSFGTGGFGYTF. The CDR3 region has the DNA TGTGCCAGCAGCTTCGGGACAGGGGGCTTTGGTTACACCTTC.

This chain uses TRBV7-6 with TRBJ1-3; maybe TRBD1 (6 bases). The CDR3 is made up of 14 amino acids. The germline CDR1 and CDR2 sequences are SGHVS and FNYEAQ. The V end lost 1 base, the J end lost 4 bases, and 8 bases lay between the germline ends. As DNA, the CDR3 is TGTGCCAGCAGCTTAGGGCAGGGGGGAAACACCATATATTTT. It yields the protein CASSLGQGGNTIYF.